These 2 T cell receptor beta chains came from one sample sequenced in a study of beta chain features in type 1 diabetes. Sequencing targeted expressed TCRB transcripts, as all isolated RNA had been reverse transcribed. Libraries were prepared by immunoSEQ multiplex PCR; TCRdb keeps only in-frame clonotypes and omits some of them. The sample shows about 900,000 clones, 15% to 20% of them seen only once. What was sequenced was naive CD4+ T cells from blood. These receptors all stem from a woman younger than 30 in good health.

This clone was seen a handful of times. The rearrangement links TRBV10-2 to TRBJ1-1; TRBD1 is a possible D gene (5 bases). This CDR3 has 14 amino acids. V was pared by 3 bases and J by 5 bases, with 13 bases between. Germline V gives CDR1 WSHSY, CDR2 SAAADI. Here the CDR3 reads CASSDSGGQTEAFF. The CDR3 DNA is TGCGCCAGCAGTGATTCGGGAGGACAAACTGAAGCTTTCTTT.

The CDR3 nucleotides are TGTGCCAGCAGCCCGGGTTCTGAAACGGGATATCGGCCCCAGCATTTT. Its translation is CASSPGSETGYRPQHF. The rearrangement links TRBV28 to TRBJ1-5, with D unclear. Trimming removed 6 bases at V and 9 bases at J, with 24 bases between. Per the germline V gene, CDR1 is MDHEN and CDR2 is SYDVKM. The CDR3 covers 16 residues.